What follows describes a single T cell receptor (beta chain). The antigen is not known. V lost 5 bases to trimming and J lost 6 bases, with 14 bases between them. Germline-derived CDR1 and CDR2 are SGHTA and FQGTGA. CDR3 length: 13 residues. The sample originates from a study of cytotoxic CD8 clonotypes in ibrutinib-treated CLL. Study as a whole: The patient breakdown showed some eleven relapsed/refractory and some 16 treatment-naive cases, with 17 to 18 IGHV unmutated. Study observations and caveats: Clonality climbed at ibrutinib response, then dropped toward baseline at progression. Against age-matched healthy donors, baseline clonality ran higher and tracked circulating CD8+ T-cell counts.

The repertoire was sequenced with immunoSEQ multiplex PCR; TCRdb's copy has only in-frame clones and lacks some. The sample carries about 130,000 clones, about 80% recorded once. The clonotype originates from a human donor with chronic lymphocytic leukemia. This chain links TRBV7-3 with TRBJ2-7; D gene ambiguous. The sequencing used PBMCs, collected after 24 months of ibrutinib treatment. CDR3 coding DNA: TGTGCCAGCAGCCCGACCTTTTCGGGCGAGCAGTACTTC. It specifies CASSPTFSGEQYF.